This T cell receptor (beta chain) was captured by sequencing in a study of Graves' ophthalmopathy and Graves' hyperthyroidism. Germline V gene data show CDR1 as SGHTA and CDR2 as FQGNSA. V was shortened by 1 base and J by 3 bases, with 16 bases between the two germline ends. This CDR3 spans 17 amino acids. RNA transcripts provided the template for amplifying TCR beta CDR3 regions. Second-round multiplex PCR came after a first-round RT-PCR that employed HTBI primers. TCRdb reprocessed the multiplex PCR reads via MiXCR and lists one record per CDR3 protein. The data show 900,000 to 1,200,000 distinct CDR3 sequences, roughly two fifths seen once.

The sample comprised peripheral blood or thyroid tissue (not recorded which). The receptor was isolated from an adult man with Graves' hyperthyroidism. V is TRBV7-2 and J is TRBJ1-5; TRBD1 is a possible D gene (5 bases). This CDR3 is CASSLGVFGGVNQPQHF. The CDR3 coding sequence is TGTGCCAGCAGCTTAGGTGTTTTCGGAGGGGTCAATCAGCCCCAGCATTTT.